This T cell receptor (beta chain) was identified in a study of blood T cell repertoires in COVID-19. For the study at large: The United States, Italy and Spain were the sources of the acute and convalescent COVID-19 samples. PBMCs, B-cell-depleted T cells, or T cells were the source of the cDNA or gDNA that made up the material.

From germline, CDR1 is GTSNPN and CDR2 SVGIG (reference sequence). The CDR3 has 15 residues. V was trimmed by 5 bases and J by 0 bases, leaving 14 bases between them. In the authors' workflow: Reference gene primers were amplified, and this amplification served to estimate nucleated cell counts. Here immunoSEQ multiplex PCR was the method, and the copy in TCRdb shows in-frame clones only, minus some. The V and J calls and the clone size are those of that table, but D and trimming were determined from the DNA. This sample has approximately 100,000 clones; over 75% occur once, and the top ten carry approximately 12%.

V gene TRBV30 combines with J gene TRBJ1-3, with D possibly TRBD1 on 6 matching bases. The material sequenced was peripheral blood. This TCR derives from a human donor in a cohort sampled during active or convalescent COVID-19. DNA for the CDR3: TGTGCCTGGGCTAGACAGGCTGACTCTGGAAACACCATATATTTT. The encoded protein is CAWARQADSGNTIYF.